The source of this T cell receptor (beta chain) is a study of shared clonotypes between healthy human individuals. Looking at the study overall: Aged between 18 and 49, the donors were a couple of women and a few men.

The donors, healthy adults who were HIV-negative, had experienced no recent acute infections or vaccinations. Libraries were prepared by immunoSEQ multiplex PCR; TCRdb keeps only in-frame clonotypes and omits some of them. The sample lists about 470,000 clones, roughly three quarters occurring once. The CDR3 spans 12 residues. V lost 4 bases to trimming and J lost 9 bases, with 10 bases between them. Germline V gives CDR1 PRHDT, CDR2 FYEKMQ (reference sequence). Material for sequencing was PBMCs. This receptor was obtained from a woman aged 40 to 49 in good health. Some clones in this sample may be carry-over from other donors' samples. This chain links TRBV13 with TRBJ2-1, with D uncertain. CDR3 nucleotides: TGTGCCAGCAGCTCAGTGTCTAGTGAGCAGTTCTTC. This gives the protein CASSSVSSEQFF.